The source of this TCR beta chain is a study of tumor-infiltrating lymphocytes in localized non-small cell lung cancer. Overall study findings and caveats: Different pieces of the same tissue went to different assays, confounding technical variation with intratumor heterogeneity.

On this clone itself: Antigen specificity is unknown.

Clones were sequenced by immunoSEQ multiplex PCR, and TCRdb holds only the in-frame ones, with some missing. The sample consists of more than 8,500 clones, 60% to 80% of them appearing once. This CDR3 contains 14 residues. V lost 7 bases to trimming and J lost 6 bases; unmatched junction nucleotides: 8. Germline V gives CDR1 SNHLY, CDR2 FYNNEI. The chain is built from TRBV2 and TRBJ1-4; 7 bases align to TRBD1. The material sequenced was uninvolved lung tissue not adjacent to the tumor. The clonotype originates from a human donor with non-small cell lung cancer. The CDR3 DNA reads TGTGCCAGCAAAAACAGGGGACCGGATGAAAAACTGTTTTTT. As protein: CASKNRGPDEKLFF.